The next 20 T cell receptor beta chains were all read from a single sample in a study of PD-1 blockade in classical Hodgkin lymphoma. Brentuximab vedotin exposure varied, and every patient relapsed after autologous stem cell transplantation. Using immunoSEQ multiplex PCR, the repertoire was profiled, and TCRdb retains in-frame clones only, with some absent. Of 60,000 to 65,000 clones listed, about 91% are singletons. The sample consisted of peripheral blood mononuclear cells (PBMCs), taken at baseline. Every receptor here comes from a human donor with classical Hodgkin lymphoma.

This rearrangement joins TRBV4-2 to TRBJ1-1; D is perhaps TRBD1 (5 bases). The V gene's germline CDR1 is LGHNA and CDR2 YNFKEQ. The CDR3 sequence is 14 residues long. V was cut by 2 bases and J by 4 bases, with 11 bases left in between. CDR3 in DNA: TGTGCCAGCAGCCAATCGGGGCTTGGCACTGAAGCTTTCTTT. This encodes CASSQSGLGTEAFF.

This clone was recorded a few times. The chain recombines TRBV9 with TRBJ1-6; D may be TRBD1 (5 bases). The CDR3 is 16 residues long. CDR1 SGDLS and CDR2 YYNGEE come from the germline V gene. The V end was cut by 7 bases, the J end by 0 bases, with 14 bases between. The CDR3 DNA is TGTGCCAGCGCCGGGGCGTTAAGCTCCTATAATTCACCCCTCCACTTT. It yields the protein CASAGALSSYNSPLHF.

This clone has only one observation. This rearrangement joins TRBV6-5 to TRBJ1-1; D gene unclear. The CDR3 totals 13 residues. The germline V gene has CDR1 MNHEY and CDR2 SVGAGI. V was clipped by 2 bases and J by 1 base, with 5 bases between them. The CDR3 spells CASSYGQNTEAFF. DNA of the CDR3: TGTGCCAGCAGTTACGGTCAGAACACTGAAGCTTTCTTT.

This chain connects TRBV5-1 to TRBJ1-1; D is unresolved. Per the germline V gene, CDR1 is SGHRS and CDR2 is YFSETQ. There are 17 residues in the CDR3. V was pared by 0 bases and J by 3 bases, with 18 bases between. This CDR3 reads CASSLGDLGGLDTEAFF. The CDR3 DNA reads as TGCGCCAGCAGCTTGGGGGATCTAGGCGGGCTGGACACTGAAGCTTTCTTT.

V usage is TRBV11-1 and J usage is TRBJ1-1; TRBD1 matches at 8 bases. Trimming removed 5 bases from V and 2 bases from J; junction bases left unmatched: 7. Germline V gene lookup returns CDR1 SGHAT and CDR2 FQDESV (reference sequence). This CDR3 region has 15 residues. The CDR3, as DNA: TGTGCCAGCAGCCTCGGATCAGGGGGCAACACTGAAGCTTTCTTT. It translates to CASSLGSGGNTEAFF.

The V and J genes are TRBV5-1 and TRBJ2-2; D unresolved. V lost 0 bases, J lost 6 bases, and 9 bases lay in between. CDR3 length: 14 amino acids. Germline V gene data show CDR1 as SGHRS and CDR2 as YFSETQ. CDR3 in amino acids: CASSLEAVPGELFF. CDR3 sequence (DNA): TGCGCCAGCAGCTTGGAGGCGGTGCCCGGGGAGCTGTTTTTT.

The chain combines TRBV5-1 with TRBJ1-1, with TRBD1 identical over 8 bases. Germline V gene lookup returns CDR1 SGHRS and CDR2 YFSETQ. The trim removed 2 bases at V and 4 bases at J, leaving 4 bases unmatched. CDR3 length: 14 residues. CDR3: CASSFRGRVTEAFF. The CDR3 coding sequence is TGCGCCAGCAGCTTCAGGGGGCGGGTCACTGAAGCTTTCTTT.

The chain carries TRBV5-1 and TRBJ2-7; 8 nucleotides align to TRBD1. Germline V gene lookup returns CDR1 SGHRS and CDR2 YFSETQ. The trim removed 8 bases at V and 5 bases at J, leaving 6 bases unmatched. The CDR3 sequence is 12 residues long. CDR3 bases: TGCGCCAGTCGCCAGGGGGCCCACGAGCAGTACTTC. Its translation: CASRQGAHEQYF. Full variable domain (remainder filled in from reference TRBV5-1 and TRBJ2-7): KAGVTQTPRYLIKTRGQQVTLSCSPISGHRSVSWYQQTPGQGLQFLFEYFSETQRNKGNFPGRFSGRQFSNSRSEMNVSTLELGDSALYLCASRQGAHEQYFGPGTRLTVT.

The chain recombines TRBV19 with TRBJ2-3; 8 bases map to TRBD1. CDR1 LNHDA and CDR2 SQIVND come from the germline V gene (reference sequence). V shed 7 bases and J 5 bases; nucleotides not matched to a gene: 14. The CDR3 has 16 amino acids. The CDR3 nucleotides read TGTGCCAGTATGGGGGTTGTGGCAGGGGGCTTAGATACGCAGTATTTT. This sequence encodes CASMGVVAGGLDTQYF.

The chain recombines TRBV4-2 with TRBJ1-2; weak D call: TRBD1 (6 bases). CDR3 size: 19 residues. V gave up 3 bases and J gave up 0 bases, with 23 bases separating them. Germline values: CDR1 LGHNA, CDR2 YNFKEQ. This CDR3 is CASSQVMATGTRANYGYTF. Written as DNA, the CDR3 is TGTGCCAGCAGCCAGGTTATGGCTACCGGGACAAGAGCTAACTATGGCTACACCTTC.

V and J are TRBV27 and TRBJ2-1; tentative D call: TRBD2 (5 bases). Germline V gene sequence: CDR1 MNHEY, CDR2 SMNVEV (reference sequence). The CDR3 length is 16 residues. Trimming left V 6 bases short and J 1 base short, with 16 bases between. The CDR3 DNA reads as TGTGCCAGCAGCCGCGCCGGCAGCGGATCCTACAATGAGCAGTTCTTC. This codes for CASSRAGSGSYNEQFF.

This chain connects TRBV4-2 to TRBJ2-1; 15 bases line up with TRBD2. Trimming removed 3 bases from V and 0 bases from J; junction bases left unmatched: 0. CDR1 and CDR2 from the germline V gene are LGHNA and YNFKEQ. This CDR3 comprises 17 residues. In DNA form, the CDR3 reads TGTGCCAGCAGCCAGGGACTAGCGGGAGGCTCCTACAATGAGCAGTTCTTC. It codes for CASSQGLAGGSYNEQFF.

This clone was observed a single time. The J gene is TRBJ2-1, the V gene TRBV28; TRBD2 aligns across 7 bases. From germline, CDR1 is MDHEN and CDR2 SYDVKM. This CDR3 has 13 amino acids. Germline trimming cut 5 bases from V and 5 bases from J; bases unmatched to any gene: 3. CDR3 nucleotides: TGTGCCAGCAGTGGGAGCGGGAACAATGAGCAGTTCTTC. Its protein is CASSGSGNNEQFF.

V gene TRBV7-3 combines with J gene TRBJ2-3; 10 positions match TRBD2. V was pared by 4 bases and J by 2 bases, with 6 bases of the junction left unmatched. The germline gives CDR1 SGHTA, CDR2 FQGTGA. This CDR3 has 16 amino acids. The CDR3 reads CASSWVAGGNTDTQYF. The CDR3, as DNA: TGTGCCAGCAGCTGGGTAGCGGGGGGCAACACAGATACGCAGTATTTT.

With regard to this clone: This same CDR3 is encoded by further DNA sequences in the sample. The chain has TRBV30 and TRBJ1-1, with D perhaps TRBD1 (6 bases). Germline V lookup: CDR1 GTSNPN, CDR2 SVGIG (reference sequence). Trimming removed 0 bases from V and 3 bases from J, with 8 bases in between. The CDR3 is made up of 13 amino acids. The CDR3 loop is CAWSVRGDTEAFF. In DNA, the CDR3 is TGTGCCTGGAGTGTAAGGGGGGACACTGAAGCTTTCTTT.

CDR3 sequence: CASSLVSGGAVEQFF. In DNA form, the CDR3 reads TGTGCCAGCAGCTTAGTTAGCGGGGGGGCAGTAGAGCAGTTCTTC. V usage is TRBV7-2 and J usage is TRBJ2-1; 11 nucleotides align to TRBD2. This CDR3 contains 15 residues. CDR1 and CDR2 from the germline V gene are SGHTA and FQGNSA. Losses at the gene ends were 1 base for V and 10 bases for J; bases not matched to a gene: 6.

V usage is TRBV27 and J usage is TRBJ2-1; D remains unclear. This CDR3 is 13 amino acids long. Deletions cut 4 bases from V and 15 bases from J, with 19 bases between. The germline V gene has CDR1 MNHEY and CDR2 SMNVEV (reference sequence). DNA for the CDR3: TGTGCCAGCAGTTCCATGGGATCAAGCTCCCGGTTCTTC. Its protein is CASSSMGSSSRFF.

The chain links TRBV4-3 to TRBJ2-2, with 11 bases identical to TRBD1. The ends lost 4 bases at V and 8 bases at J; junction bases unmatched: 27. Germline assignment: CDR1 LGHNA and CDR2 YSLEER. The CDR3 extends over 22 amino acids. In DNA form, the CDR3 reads TGCGCCAGCAGCCCTCACAGGGCCGGACAGGGGGCCCTAATACCCCCGTTGGGGGAGCTGTTTTTT. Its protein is CASSPHRAGQGALIPPLGELFF.

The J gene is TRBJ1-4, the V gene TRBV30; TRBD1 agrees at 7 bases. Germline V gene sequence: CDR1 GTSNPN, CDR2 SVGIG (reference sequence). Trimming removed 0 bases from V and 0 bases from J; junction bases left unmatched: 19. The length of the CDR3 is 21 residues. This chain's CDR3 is CAWSVGPQGKGERSTNEKLFF. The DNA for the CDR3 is TGTGCCTGGAGTGTGGGACCACAGGGGAAGGGGGAGCGGTCAACTAATGAAAAACTGTTTTTT.

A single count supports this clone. The CDR3: CASSRTGVGTDTQYF. CDR3 nucleotide sequence: TGCGCCAGCAGCAGGACAGGGGTAGGGACAGATACGCAGTATTTT. The chain joins TRBV5-1 to TRBJ2-3; 9 bases are a match to TRBD1. In germline, CDR1 is SGHRS, CDR2 YFSETQ. This CDR3 comprises 15 residues. V lost 4 bases, J lost 3 bases, and 6 bases stayed unmatched.